This paragraph covers one T cell receptor beta chain sequence. The data belong to a study of T cell repertoires in cytomegalovirus infection. MiXCR, applied by TCRdb to the reads, yields one record per CDR3 protein. The table lists roughly 310,000 distinct CDR3 sequences, 15% to 20% of them singletons, with more than 10% in the top ten. Germline CDR1 SNHLY, CDR2 FYNNEI. CDR3 length: 15 amino acids. Germline trimming cut 3 bases from V and 4 bases from J; bases unmatched to any gene: 7. The TCR was taken from a human donor in good health (CMV status not recorded). Some clones in this sample may be carry-over from other donors' samples. Sequenced sample: PBMCs. The chain links TRBV2 to TRBJ1-2, with 8 bases that match TRBD1. The CDR3 bases are TGTGCCAGCAGTGAGGTGACAGGGGTCTTCTATGGCTACACCTTC. It is translated as CASSEVTGVFYGYTF.